These 9 T cell receptor beta chains were sequenced from one sample in a study of CD8 T cells in Susac syndrome. The RNA, roughly 0.5 to 1 ug, was put through reverse transcription using random hexamers. TCRdb reprocessed the immunoSEQ multiplex PCR reads with MiXCR, giving one entry per CDR3 protein. The table has around 220,000 distinct CDR3 sequences, about 90% seen once; the top ten hold roughly 0.13%. The sequencing input was CD8+ T cells from PBMCs. Receptors were obtained from a human donor with multiple sclerosis.

This rearrangement joins TRBV7-6 to TRBJ2-5; the D call may be TRBD1 or TRBD2 (6 bases each). This CDR3 spans 14 amino acids. The V and J ends lost 5 bases and 4 bases respectively, with 14 bases between them. Germline V gene data show CDR1 as SGHVS and CDR2 as FNYEAQ. CDR3 sequence reads: CASSPGSGAETQYF. In DNA, the CDR3 is TGTGCCAGCAGCCCGGGGTCGGGGGCAGAGACCCAGTACTTC.

The V gene is TRBV24-1, the J gene TRBJ2-2; the D is unclear. The germline V and J ends were trimmed by 5 bases and 7 bases, with 7 bases remaining between them. CDR3 length: 12 residues. Germline V gene data show CDR1 as KGHDR and CDR2 as SFDVKD. CDR3 in DNA: TGTGCCACCAGTGCCTTTCTCGGGGAGCTGTTTTTT. This encodes CATSAFLGELFF.

The chain uses TRBV5-1 and TRBJ1-2, with TRBD1 matching 10 bases. Germline V CDR1 and CDR2: SGHRS, YFSETQ. The CDR3 runs to 14 residues. V lost 0 bases, J lost 8 bases, and 4 bases stayed unmatched. CDR3 in DNA: TGCGCCAGCAGCTTGGACGGACAGGGGGGAGGCTACACCTTC. Its translation is CASSLDGQGGGYTF. The full variable domain, in which reference TRBV5-1 and TRBJ1-2 provide the parts outside the CDR3, is KAGVTQTPRYLIKTRGQQVTLSCSPISGHRSVSWYQQTPGQGLQFLFEYFSETQRNKGNFPGRFSGRQFSNSRSEMNVSTLELGDSALYLCASSLDGQGGGYTFGSGTRLTVV.

The rearrangement uses TRBV6-1 and TRBJ2-3; D assignment may be TRBD1 or TRBD2 (5 bases each). This CDR3 is 15 amino acids long. Deletions cut 0 bases from V and 6 bases from J, with 13 bases between. The germline V gene has CDR1 MNHNS and CDR2 SASEGT. CDR3 sequence (DNA): TGTGCCAGCAGTGAAGCGGGACGGGCTTGGGATACGCAGTATTTT. This translates into CASSEAGRAWDTQYF.

The chain combines TRBV3-1 with TRBJ2-3; no firm D call. Trimming left V 0 bases short and J 10 bases short, with 11 bases between. This CDR3 has 13 residues. Germline CDR1 and CDR2: LGHDT and YNNKEL (reference sequence). CDR3 nucleotide sequence: TGTGCCAGCAGCCAAGATCCGGCTACTGCGCAGTATTTT. This encodes CASSQDPATAQYF.

J is TRBJ2-2 and V is TRBV10-3, with D unclear. Germline V CDR1 and CDR2: ENHRY, SYGVKD. This CDR3 contains 14 residues. The ends were cut back, 8 bases at V and 5 bases at J, with 15 bases in the middle. CDR3 nucleotides: TGTGCCATCTGGCCGGAGACGACTACCGGGGAGCTGTTTTTT. It yields the protein CAIWPETTTGELFF.

The chain couples TRBV2 to TRBJ2-5; TRBD2 is a possible D gene (5 bases). This CDR3 is built from 13 residues. CDR1 and CDR2 (germline): SNHLY, FYNNEI. V lost 11 bases to trimming and J lost 1 base, with 14 bases between them. As DNA, the CDR3 is TGTGCCGAGGCTGGGGAGTTCCAAGAGACCCAGTACTTC. Translated, it gives CAEAGEFQETQYF.

The V gene is TRBV29-1, the J gene TRBJ2-7; no clear D. CDR1 and CDR2 from the germline V gene are SQVTM and ANQGSEA. Trimming cost V 3 bases and J 6 bases, with 12 bases left between them. The CDR3 consists of 12 residues. DNA for the CDR3: TGCAGCGTTGATTCCCGGAACGGCGAGCAGTACTTC. The encoded protein is CSVDSRNGEQYF.

This chain links TRBV5-6 with TRBJ2-3; no firm D call. Deletions cut 2 bases from V and 1 base from J, with 8 bases between. There are 14 residues in the CDR3. Germline CDR1 and CDR2: SGHDT and YYEEEE. The CDR3 sequence: CASSFSGRTDTQYF. The DNA of the CDR3 is TGTGCCAGCAGCTTCAGTGGTCGCACAGATACGCAGTATTTT. Using reference TRBV5-6 and TRBJ2-3 for the parts outside the CDR3, the full variable domain is DAGVTQSPTHLIKTRGQQVTLRCSPKSGHDTVSWYQQALGQGPQFIFQYYEEEERQRGNFPDRFSGHQFPNYSSELNVNALLLGDSALYLCASSFSGRTDTQYFGPGTRLTVL.